The rows below give T cell receptor beta chains drawn from one sample of a study of blood T cells in healthy people across ages. MiXCR, applied by TCRdb to the 5' RACE reads, yields one record per CDR3 protein. This table holds 750,000 to 950,000 distinct CDR3 sequences, 50% to 65% found once. Source material: blood. The receptors derive from a man at least 80 years old in good health. Both conserved end residues are part of each CDR3. Each record gives: CDR3 protein, CDR3 DNA, D gene, J gene, V gene, clone size. D genes are given only for firm matches. The size entry is marked missing in some rows and otherwise reads once, few, many or a size class.

cdr3_aa: CASSLTEGGRDEQFF
cdr3_nt: TGTGCCAGCAGCTTAACAGAGGGAGGGAGGGATGAGCAGTTCTTC
d_call: TRBD2
j_call: TRBJ2-1
v_call: TRBV7-3
clone_size: .

cdr3_aa: CASSLAGTPEQYF
cdr3_nt: TGCGCCAGCAGCCTCGCCGGGACACCTGAGCAGTACTTC
d_call: .
j_call: TRBJ2-4
v_call: TRBV5-1
clone_size: .

cdr3_aa: CASSLHRQVIYGYTF
cdr3_nt: TGTGCCAGCAGTCTCCATCGGCAGGTCATCTATGGCTACACCTTC
d_call: .
j_call: TRBJ1-2
v_call: TRBV12-3/TRBV12-4
clone_size: .

cdr3_aa: CAGDRGRGETQYF
cdr3_nt: TGTGCCGGGGACAGGGGGCGAGGAGAGACCCAGTACTTC
d_call: TRBD1
j_call: TRBJ2-5
v_call: TRBV2
clone_size: few

cdr3_aa: CASSYRTGGGYGYTF
cdr3_nt: TGTGCCAGCAGTTACAGGACAGGGGGCGGCTATGGCTACACCTTC
d_call: TRBD1
j_call: TRBJ1-2
v_call: TRBV6-5
clone_size: .

cdr3_aa: CAISEGAEEKLFF
cdr3_nt: TGTGCCATCAGTGAGGGGGCTGAGGAAAAACTGTTTTTT
d_call: .
j_call: TRBJ1-4
v_call: TRBV10-3
clone_size: .

cdr3_aa: CSVRDRDSGEQFF
cdr3_nt: TGCAGCGTTCGGGACAGGGACTCCGGTGAGCAGTTCTTC
d_call: TRBD1
j_call: TRBJ2-1
v_call: TRBV29-1
clone_size: .

cdr3_aa: CANGDEGKNNEQFF
cdr3_nt: TGTGCCAACGGGGACGAGGGGAAGAACAATGAGCAGTTCTTC
d_call: .
j_call: TRBJ2-1
v_call: TRBV12-3/TRBV12-4
clone_size: .

cdr3_aa: CSAGTSGRLQETQYF
cdr3_nt: TGCAGCGCCGGGACTAGCGGGCGCCTTCAAGAGACCCAGTACTTC
d_call: TRBD2
j_call: TRBJ2-5
v_call: TRBV29-1
clone_size: few

cdr3_aa: CASSLEGQNYGYTF
cdr3_nt: TGCGCCAGCAGCTTGGAGGGTCAGAACTATGGCTACACCTTC
d_call: .
j_call: TRBJ1-2
v_call: TRBV5-1
clone_size: .

cdr3_aa: CATSRDPLAKNIQYF
cdr3_nt: TGTGCCACCAGCAGAGACCCCTTAGCCAAAAACATTCAGTACTTC
d_call: .
j_call: TRBJ2-4
v_call: TRBV15
clone_size: .

cdr3_aa: CASSREPGANVLTF
cdr3_nt: TGCGCCAGCAGCCGGGAACCTGGGGCCAACGTCCTGACTTTC
d_call: .
j_call: TRBJ2-6
v_call: TRBV4-1
clone_size: .

cdr3_aa: CASRLAALNYGYTF
cdr3_nt: TGTGCCAGTAGGCTGGCAGCCCTTAACTATGGCTACACCTTC
d_call: .
j_call: TRBJ1-2
v_call: TRBV7-2
clone_size: .